This T cell receptor (beta chain) is from a study of T cell repertoires in cytomegalovirus infection. Study background: Public TCR beta signature analysis indicated the presence of both CMV infection and matching HLA type.

The study's findings and limits: Of the TCR beta families, the public ones yielded a cumulative frequency that identified carriers of CMV plus the relevant HLA. In two of eight donors, the top clonotype was HLA-C-restricted CMV-specific.

This clonotype was observed a handful of times. Its antigen remains unknown. TCRdb itself ran the reads through MiXCR, one entry per CDR3 protein. This sample has under 850,000 distinct CDR3 sequences, with 35% to 45% found just once. This TCR derives from a human donor in good health (CMV status not recorded). Some clones in this sample may be carry-over from other donors' samples. The sequencing input was PBMCs.

The CDR3 loop reads CASSEVGTNPYNEQFF. CDR3 DNA sequence: TGTGCCAGCAGTGAAGTCGGGACTAATCCCTACAATGAGCAGTTCTTC. The chain employs TRBV6-1 and TRBJ2-1, with 7 bases matching TRBD2. The CDR3 sequence is 16 residues long. Germline V gives CDR1 MNHNS, CDR2 SASEGT. J lost 2 bases, V lost 1 base, and 5 bases had no gene match.